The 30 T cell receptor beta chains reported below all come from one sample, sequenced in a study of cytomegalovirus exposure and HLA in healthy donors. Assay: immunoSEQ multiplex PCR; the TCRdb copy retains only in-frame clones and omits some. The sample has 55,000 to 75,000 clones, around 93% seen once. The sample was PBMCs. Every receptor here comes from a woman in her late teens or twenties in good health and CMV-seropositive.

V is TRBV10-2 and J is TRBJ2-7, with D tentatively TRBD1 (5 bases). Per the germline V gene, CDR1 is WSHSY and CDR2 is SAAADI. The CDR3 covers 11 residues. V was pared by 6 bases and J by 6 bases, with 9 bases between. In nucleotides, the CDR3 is TGCGCCAGCAGCCACAGGTCCGAGCAGTACTTC. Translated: CASSHRSEQYF.

The DNA of the CDR3 is TGCGCCAGCAGCCATTCCTGGGGGGGGGCAAGCAATCAGCCCCAGCATTTT. It is translated as CASSHSWGGASNQPQHF. This chain uses TRBV4-1 with TRBJ1-5, with D perhaps TRBD1 (6 bases). V was shortened by 3 bases and J by 1 base, with 16 bases between the two germline ends. Germline V lookup: CDR1 MGHRA, CDR2 YSYEKL. This CDR3 has 17 amino acids.

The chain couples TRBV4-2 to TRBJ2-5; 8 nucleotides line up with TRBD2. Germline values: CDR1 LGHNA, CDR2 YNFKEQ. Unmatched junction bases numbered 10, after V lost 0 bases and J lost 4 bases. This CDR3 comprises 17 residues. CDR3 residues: CASSQDGVVREGETQYF. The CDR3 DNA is TGTGCCAGCAGCCAAGATGGTGTGGTACGGGAGGGAGAGACCCAGTACTTC.

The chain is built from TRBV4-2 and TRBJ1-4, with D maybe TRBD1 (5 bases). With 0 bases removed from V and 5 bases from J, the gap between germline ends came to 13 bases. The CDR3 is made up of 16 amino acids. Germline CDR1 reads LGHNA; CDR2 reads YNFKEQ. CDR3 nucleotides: TGTGCCAGCAGCCAAGAGCGCGGGGACGGGAATGAAAAACTGTTTTTT. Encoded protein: CASSQERGDGNEKLFF.

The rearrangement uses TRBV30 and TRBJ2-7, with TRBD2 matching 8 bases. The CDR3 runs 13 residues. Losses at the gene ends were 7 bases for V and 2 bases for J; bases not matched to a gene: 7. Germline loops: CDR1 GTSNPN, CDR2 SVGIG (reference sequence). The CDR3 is CASQAGGTYEQYF. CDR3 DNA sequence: TGTGCCTCTCAGGCGGGAGGAACCTACGAGCAGTACTTC.

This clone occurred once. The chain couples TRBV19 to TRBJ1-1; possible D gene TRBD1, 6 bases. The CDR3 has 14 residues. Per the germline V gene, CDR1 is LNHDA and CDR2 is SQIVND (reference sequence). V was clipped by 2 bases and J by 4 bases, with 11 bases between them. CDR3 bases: TGTGCCAGTAGTATATTAGGACAGTCCACTGAAGCTTTCTTT. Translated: CASSILGQSTEAFF.

For the CDR3, the DNA is TGTGCCAGCAGTGTTAGAGGGGGTCCCACCGGGGAGCTGTTTTTT. It specifies CASSVRGGPTGELFF. This sequence joins TRBV2 and TRBJ2-2; possible D gene TRBD1, 6 bases. V lost 4 bases to trimming and J lost 4 bases, with 13 bases between them. Germline loops: CDR1 SNHLY, CDR2 FYNNEI. The CDR3 consists of 15 residues.

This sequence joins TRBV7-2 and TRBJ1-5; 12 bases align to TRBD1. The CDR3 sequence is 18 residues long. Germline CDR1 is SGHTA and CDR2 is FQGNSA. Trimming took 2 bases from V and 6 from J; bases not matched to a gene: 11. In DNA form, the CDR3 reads TGTGCCAGCAGCTTAACGGCATCCGGGACAGGGGGCGGTCAGCCCCAGCATTTT. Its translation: CASSLTASGTGGGQPQHF.

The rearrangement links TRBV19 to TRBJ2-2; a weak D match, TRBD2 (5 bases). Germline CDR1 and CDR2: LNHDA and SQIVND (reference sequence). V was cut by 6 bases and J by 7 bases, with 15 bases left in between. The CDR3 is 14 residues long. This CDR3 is CASSPPESGGELFF. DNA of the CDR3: TGTGCCAGTAGCCCCCCGGAGAGCGGCGGGGAGCTGTTTTTT.

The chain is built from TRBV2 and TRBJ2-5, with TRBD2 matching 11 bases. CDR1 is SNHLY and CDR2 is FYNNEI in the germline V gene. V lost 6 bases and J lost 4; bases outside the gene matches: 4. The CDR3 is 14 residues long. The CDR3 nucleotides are TGTGCCAGCAGAATAACTAGCGGGAGAGAGACCCAGTACTTC. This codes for CASRITSGRETQYF. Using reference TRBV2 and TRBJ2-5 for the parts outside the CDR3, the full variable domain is EPEVTQTPSHQVTQMGQEVILRCVPISNHLYFYWYRQILGQKVEFLVSFYNNEISEKSEIFDDQFSVERPDGSNFTLKIRSTKLEDSAMYFCASRITSGRETQYFGPGTRLLVL.

The CDR3 sequence is CASSISGGTNPTKQYF. CDR3 in DNA: TGCGCCAGCAGCATATCCGGAGGGACTAACCCTACGAAGCAGTACTTC. The chain uses TRBV4-1 and TRBJ2-7, with 7 bases lining up with TRBD2. The V and J ends lost 5 bases and 8 bases, in that order; junction bases with no gene match: 18. Per the germline V gene, CDR1 is MGHRA and CDR2 is YSYEKL. The CDR3 extends over 16 amino acids.

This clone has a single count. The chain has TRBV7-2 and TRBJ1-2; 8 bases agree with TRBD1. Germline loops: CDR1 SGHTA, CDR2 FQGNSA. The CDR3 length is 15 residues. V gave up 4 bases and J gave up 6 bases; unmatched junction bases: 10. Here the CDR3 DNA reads TGTGCCAGCAGCTACATAAGGTCAGGGGGCGATGGCTACACCTTC. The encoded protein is CASSYIRSGGDGYTF. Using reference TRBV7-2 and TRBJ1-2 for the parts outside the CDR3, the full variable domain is GAGVSQSPSNKVTEKGKDVELRCDPISGHTALYWYRQSLGQGLEFLIYFQGNSAPDKSGLPSDRFSAERTGGSVSTLTIQRTQQEDSAVYLCASSYIRSGGDGYTFGSGTRLTVV.

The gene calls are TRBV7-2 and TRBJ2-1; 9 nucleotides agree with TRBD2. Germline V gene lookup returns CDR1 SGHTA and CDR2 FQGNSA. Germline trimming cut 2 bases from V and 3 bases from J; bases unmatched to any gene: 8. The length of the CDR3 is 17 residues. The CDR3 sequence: CASSLFGAGGIYNEQFF. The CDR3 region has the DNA TGTGCCAGCAGCTTATTCGGAGCGGGGGGAATCTACAATGAGCAGTTCTTC.

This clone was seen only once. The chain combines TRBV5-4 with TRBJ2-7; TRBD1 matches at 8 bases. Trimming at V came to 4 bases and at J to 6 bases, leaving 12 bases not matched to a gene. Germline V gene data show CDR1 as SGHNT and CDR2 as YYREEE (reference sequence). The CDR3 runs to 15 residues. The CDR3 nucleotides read TGTGCCAGCAGCAGTCATACCGGGACAGGCTCCGAGCAGTACTTC. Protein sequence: CASSSHTGTGSEQYF.

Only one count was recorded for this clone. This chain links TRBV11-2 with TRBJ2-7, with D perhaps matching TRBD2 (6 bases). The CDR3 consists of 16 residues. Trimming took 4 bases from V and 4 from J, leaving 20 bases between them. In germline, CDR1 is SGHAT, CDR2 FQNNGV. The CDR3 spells CASSSGRTDSKYEQYF. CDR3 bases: TGTGCCAGCAGCTCGGGGAGGACGGATTCTAAGTACGAGCAGTACTTC.

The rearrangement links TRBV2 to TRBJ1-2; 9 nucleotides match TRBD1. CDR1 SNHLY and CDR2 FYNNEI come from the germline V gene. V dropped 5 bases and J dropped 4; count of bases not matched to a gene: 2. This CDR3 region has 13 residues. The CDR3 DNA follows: TGTGCCAGCAGTCAGGACAGGGGCTATGGCTACACCTTC. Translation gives CASSQDRGYGYTF. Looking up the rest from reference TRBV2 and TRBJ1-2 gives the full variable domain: EPEVTQTPSHQVTQMGQEVILRCVPISNHLYFYWYRQILGQKVEFLVSFYNNEISEKSEIFDDQFSVERPDGSNFTLKIRSTKLEDSAMYFCASSQDRGYGYTFGSGTRLTVV.

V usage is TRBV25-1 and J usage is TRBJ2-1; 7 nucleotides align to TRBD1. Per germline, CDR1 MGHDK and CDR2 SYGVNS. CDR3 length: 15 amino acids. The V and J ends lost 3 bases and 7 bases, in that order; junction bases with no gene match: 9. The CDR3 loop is CASSEGRGSWNEQFF. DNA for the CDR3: TGTGCCAGCAGTGAGGGCAGGGGGAGCTGGAATGAGCAGTTCTTC.

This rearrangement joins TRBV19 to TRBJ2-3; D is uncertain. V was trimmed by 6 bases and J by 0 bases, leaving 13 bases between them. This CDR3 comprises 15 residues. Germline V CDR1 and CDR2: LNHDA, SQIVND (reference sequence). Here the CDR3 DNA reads TGTGCCAGTAGCCCCTCGGTGGAGAGCACAGATACGCAGTATTTT. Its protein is CASSPSVESTDTQYF.

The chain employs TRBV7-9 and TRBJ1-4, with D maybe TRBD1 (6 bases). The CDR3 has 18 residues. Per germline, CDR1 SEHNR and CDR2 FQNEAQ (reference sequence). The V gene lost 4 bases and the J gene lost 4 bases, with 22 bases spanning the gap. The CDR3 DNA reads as TGTGCCAGCAGCTACACAGGGAGCCACATATCAAGTAATGAAAAACTGTTTTTT. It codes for CASSYTGSHISSNEKLFF. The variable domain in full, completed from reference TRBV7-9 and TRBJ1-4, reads DTGVSQNPRHKITKRGQNVTFRCDPISEHNRLYWYRQTLGQGPEFLTYFQNEAQLEKSRLLSDRFSAERPKGSFSTLEIQRTEQGDSAMYLCASSYTGSHISSNEKLFFGSGTQLSVL.

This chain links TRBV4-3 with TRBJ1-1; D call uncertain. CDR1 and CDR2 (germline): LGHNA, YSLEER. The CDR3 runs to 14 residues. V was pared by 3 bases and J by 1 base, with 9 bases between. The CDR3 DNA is TGCGCCAGCAGCCACCAGCGATGGAACACTGAAGCTTTCTTT. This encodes CASSHQRWNTEAFF.

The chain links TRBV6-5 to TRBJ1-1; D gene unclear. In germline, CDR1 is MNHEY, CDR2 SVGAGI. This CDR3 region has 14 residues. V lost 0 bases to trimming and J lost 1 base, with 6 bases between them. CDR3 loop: CASSYSEGNTEAFF. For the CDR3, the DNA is TGTGCCAGCAGTTACTCAGAGGGGAACACTGAAGCTTTCTTT.

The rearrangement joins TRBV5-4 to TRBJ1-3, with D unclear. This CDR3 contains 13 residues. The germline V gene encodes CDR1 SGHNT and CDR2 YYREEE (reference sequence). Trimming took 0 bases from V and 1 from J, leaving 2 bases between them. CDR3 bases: TGTGCCAGCAGCTTGGTATCTGGAAACACCATATATTTT. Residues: CASSLVSGNTIYF.

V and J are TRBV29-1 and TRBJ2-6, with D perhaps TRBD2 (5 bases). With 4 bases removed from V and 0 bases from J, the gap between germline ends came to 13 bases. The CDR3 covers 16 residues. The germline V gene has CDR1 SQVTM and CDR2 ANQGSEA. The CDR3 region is CSVGRYGVSGANVLTF. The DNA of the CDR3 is TGCAGCGTTGGTAGGTACGGGGTCTCTGGGGCCAACGTCCTGACTTTC.

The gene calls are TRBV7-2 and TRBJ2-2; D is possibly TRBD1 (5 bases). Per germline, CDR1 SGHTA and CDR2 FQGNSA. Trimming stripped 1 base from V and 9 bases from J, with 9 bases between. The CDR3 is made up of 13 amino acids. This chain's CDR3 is CASSLENRRELFF. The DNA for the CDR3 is TGTGCCAGCAGCTTAGAAAACAGGAGGGAGCTGTTTTTT. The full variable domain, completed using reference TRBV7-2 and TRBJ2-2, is GAGVSQSPSNKVTEKGKDVELRCDPISGHTALYWYRQSLGQGLEFLIYFQGNSAPDKSGLPSDRFSAERTGGSVSTLTIQRTQQEDSAVYLCASSLENRRELFFGEGSRLTVL.

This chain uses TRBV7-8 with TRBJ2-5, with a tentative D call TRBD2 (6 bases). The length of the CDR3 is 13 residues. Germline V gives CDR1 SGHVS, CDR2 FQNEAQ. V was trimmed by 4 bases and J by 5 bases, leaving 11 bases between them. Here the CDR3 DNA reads TGTGCCAGCAGCTGGGGGACTTTGGAGACCCAGTACTTC. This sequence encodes CASSWGTLETQYF.

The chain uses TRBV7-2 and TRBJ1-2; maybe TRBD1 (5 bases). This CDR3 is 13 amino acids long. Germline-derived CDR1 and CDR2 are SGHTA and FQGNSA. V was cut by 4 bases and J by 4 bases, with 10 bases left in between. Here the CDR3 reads CASSSGRGYGYTF. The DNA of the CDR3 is TGTGCCAGCAGCTCAGGGCGAGGCTATGGCTACACCTTC.

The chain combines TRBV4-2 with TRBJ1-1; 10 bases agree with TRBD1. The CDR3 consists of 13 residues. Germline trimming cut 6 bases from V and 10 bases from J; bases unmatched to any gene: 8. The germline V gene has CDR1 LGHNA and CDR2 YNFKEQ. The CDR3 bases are TGTGCCAGCAGTCCTGAGGGACAGGGGTTAGCTTTCTTT. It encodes CASSPEGQGLAFF.

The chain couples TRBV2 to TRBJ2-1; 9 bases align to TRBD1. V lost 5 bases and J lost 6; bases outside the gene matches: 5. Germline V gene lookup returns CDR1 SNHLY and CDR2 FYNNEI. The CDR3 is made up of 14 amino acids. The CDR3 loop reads CASSLDRGVNEQFF. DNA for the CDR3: TGTGCCAGCAGTTTGGACAGGGGAGTCAATGAGCAGTTCTTC.

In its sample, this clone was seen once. The CDR3 protein is CASSLERAGTANYGYTF. The CDR3, as DNA: TGTGCCAGCAGTTTGGAGCGAGCCGGGACAGCTAACTATGGCTACACCTTC. The chain combines TRBV28 with TRBJ1-2, with TRBD1 identical over 7 bases. V gave up 3 bases and J gave up 0 bases; unmatched junction bases: 10. The CDR3 spans 17 residues. Looked up from germline, CDR1 is MDHEN and CDR2 is SYDVKM.

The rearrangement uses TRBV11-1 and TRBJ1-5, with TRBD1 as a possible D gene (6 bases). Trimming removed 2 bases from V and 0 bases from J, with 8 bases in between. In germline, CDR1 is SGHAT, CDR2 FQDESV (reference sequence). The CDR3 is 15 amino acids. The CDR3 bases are TGTGCCAGCAGCTTATCAGGGGATAGCAATCAGCCCCAGCATTTT. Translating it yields CASSLSGDSNQPQHF.